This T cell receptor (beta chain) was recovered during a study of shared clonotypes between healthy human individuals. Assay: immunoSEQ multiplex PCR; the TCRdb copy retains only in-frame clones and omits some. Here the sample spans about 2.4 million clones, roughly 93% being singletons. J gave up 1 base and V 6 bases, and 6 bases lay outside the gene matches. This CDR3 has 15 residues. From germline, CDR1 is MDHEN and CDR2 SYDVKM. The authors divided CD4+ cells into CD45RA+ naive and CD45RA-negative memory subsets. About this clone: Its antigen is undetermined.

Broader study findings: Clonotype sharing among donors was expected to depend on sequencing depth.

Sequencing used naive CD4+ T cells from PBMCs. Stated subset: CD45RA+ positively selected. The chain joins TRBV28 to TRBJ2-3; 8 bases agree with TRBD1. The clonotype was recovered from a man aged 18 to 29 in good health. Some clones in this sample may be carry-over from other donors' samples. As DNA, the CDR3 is TGTGCCAGCAGGTCAGGGGGCGCGGGCACAGATACGCAGTATTTT. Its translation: CASRSGGAGTDTQYF.